This T cell receptor beta chain was obtained from a study of cytomegalovirus exposure and HLA in healthy donors. Study observations and caveats: Later, TCR association rates were found to vary by HLA locus, highest for DRB1 and lowest for HLA-C. Earlier results showed most TCR beta V segments being productive about 87% or about 30% of the time.

Remarks on this clone: The antigen is not known.

The PCR contained 60 Vbeta and 13 Jbeta primers. Sequencing used immunoSEQ multiplex PCR; TCRdb keeps in-frame clones, though not all of them. Counted here are 150,000 or so clones, about 85% occurring once; the ten biggest clones make up approximately 8%. The CDR3 sequence is 13 residues long. Losses at the gene ends were 5 bases for V and 2 bases for J; bases not matched to a gene: 5. From germline, CDR1 is GTSNPN and CDR2 SVGIG (reference sequence). This sequence was found in a man aged 25 to 40 in good health and CMV-seropositive. The sample consisted of PBMCs. This chain joins TRBV30 and TRBJ1-2; 7 bases are shared with TRBD1. DNA for the CDR3: TGTGCCTGGGGAGACAGGGTAAACTATGGCTACACCTTC. Encoded protein: CAWGDRVNYGYTF.